These T cell receptor beta chains were read from a single sample in a study of blood T cell repertoires in COVID-19. Profiled with immunoSEQ multiplex PCR; TCRdb holds only in-frame clones, not every one. The sample has fewer than 700,000 clones, approximately 91% seen once. Sequences were obtained from peripheral blood. Receptors were obtained from a woman between 45 and 60 years old with COVID-19, enrolled during active disease. Each CDR3 is given with its conserved first and last residue. D genes are given only for firm matches. Not every row has a clone size; where given, it reads once, few, many or a size class.

J,size,D,V,DNA,CDR3
TRBJ1-1,.,.,TRBV9,TGTGCCAGCAGCCCCAGGAGGGCCGTCGGAGCGACTGAAGCTTTCTTT,CASSPRRAVGATEAFF
TRBJ1-2,.,.,TRBV7-9,TGTGCCAGCAGCCCTACCCGACAGGACTATGGCTACACCTTC,CASSPTRQDYGYTF
TRBJ2-4,.,.,TRBV30,TGTGCCTGGAGCCCAGCTTACGAGGGTGGGAACATTCAGTACTTC,CAWSPAYEGGNIQYF
TRBJ1-5,.,.,TRBV27,TGTGCCAGCAGTTTATTCTGGGCTTCGGGGCAGCCCCAGCATTTT,CASSLFWASGQPQHF
TRBJ1-2,.,TRBD1,TRBV27,TGTGCCAGCAGTTTGGCCGGGACAGGGTGGGGCTACACCTTC,CASSLAGTGWGYTF
TRBJ1-2,.,.,TRBV2,TGTGCCAGCAGTGAAACAGGGAGTGGCTACACCTTC,CASSETGSGYTF
TRBJ2-7,once,TRBD2,TRBV19,TGTGCCAGTATTGCGGGCGGGGGGGATAACGAGCAGTACTTC,CASIAGGGDNEQYF
TRBJ2-7,.,.,TRBV3-1/TRBV3-2,TGTGCCAGCAGCCCTGGCTCCTTTTCCTACGAGCAGTACTTC,CASSPGSFSYEQYF
TRBJ1-1,.,.,TRBV2,TGTGCCAGCAGCTACTCCGAGGGGAACACTGAAGCTTTCTTT,CASSYSEGNTEAFF
TRBJ2-7,.,TRBD2,TRBV30,TGTGCCTGGAGCCGGCGGGGGAGCCTCTACGAGCAGTACTTC,CAWSRRGSLYEQYF
TRBJ1-1,.,.,TRBV9,TGTGCCAGCAGCGTAGAGGCCGGACAAGCAGCTTTCTTT,CASSVEAGQAAFF
TRBJ1-1,once,.,TRBV3-1/TRBV3-2,TGTGCCAGCCGAGCCGCAGGTATGAACACTGAAGCTTTCTTT,CASRAAGMNTEAFF
TRBJ2-7,.,TRBD2,TRBV4-1,TGCGCCAGCAGCCCCCTCACTAGCGTCCAAATCTTCTCCTACGAGCAGTACTTC,CASSPLTSVQIFSYEQYF
TRBJ1-6,.,.,TRBV12-3/TRBV12-4,TGTGCCAGCAGTTTGTCCAGTTCACCCCTCCACTTT,CASSLSSSPLHF
TRBJ2-2,once,TRBD1,TRBV9,TGTGCCAGCAGCGTAGCTCGGACAGGGGGCCACGGGGAGCTGTTTTTT,CASSVARTGGHGELFF
TRBJ2-1,.,TRBD1,TRBV10-3,TGTGCCATCAGTGCGGGACAGGGAGTGAACGAGCAGTTCTTC,CAISAGQGVNEQFF
TRBJ1-2,once,.,TRBV7-2,TGTGCCAGCAGCTTAGAGGGGGGGCAGGGCTATGGCTACACCTTC,CASSLEGGQGYGYTF
TRBJ1-1,.,TRBD1,TRBV10-1,TGCGCCAGCAGTGAGCCCTTGACGACAGGGAAGAACACTGAAGCTTTCTTT,CASSEPLTTGKNTEAFF
TRBJ2-7,.,TRBD1,TRBV6-5,TGTGCCAGCCCCGGGACAGGTCAGGGCGGCGAGCAGTACTTC,CASPGTGQGGEQYF
TRBJ1-2,.,.,TRBV10-3,TGTGCCATCTCACTTAACCATGGCTACACCTTC,CAISLNHGYTF
TRBJ1-2,.,.,TRBV5-4,TGTGCCAGCAAACATTGGGGGAGTATTCGGGGACTCAACTATGGCTACACCTTC,CASKHWGSIRGLNYGYTF
TRBJ1-5,.,TRBD1,TRBV5-1,TGCGCCAGCAGCTCAACGACCGGGACAGGGGGCTCTCAGCCCCAGCATTTT,CASSSTTGTGGSQPQHF
TRBJ1-4,.,.,TRBV9,TGTGCCAGCAGCGTAGGGGGCAGGGATGATGAAAAACTGTTTTTT,CASSVGGRDDEKLFF
TRBJ1-4,.,.,TRBV5-1,TGCGCCAGCAGCTTCGGGAAAAAACTGTTTTTT,CASSFGKKLFF
TRBJ1-5,once,.,TRBV18,TGTGCCAGCTCACAGGCCCTTATCGGGTATCAGCCCCAGCATTTT,CASSQALIGYQPQHF
TRBJ2-7,.,.,TRBV28,TGTGCCAGCAGTTCCCATATGCGCCTCCCCTCCTACGAGCAGTACTTC,CASSSHMRLPSYEQYF
TRBJ1-1,.,.,TRBV5-1,TGCGCCAGCAGCACTACCCGGGGAGGTGAAGCTTTCTTT,CASSTTRGGEAFF
TRBJ1-3,.,.,TRBV5-4,TGTGCCAGCAGGAGAGAGGATGGAAACACCATATATTTT,CASRREDGNTIYF
TRBJ1-4,.,.,TRBV6-1,TGTGCCAGCAGTGAAGGACGCGGAGGCATGGTTTTT,CASSEGRGGMVF
TRBJ2-2,once,.,TRBV7-2,TGTGCCAGCAGCCCACACTTCGACAGATCCGCAGGGGCCGGGGAGCTGTTTTTT,CASSPHFDRSAGAGELFF
TRBJ1-2,.,.,TRBV6-5,TGTGCCAGCAGTCTGGGCTTAGCTAACTATGGCTACACCTTC,CASSLGLANYGYTF
TRBJ1-1,once,TRBD1,TRBV29-1,TGCAGCGCTACGACAGGGGCCTTGAACACTGAAGCTTTCTTT,CSATTGALNTEAFF
TRBJ1-3,.,TRBD1,TRBV5-1,TGCGCCAGCAGCTCTCACGGTGGCAGGGGGTCAGGAAACACCATATATTTT,CASSSHGGRGSGNTIYF
TRBJ1-2,once,TRBD1,TRBV13,TGTGCCAGCAGCTTAGCGGGACAGGCGGCAAACTATGGCTACACCTTC,CASSLAGQAANYGYTF
TRBJ2-1,once,TRBD2,TRBV19,TGTGCCAGTAGTCTCACTAGCGGGGATAATGAGCAGTTCTTC,CASSLTSGDNEQFF
TRBJ2-5,.,TRBD1,TRBV24-1,TGTGCCACCAGTGACAGGGACAGGGGGCAAGAGACCCAGTACTTC,CATSDRDRGQETQYF
TRBJ1-2,once,.,TRBV7-3,TGTGCCAGCAGCTTATCGGGGGTCCAGGGCTATGGCTACACCTTC,CASSLSGVQGYGYTF